The sequence of this TCR beta chain was determined in a study of shared T cell receptors in the human thymus. Using immunoSEQ multiplex PCR, the repertoire was profiled, and TCRdb retains in-frame clones only, with some absent. The table shows just under 550,000 clones, with around 82% occurring only once. These data are also associated with another study on human thymus T cells. That report adds: Congenital heart defects were the reason for the corrective surgery that the donors, healthy Finnish infants, were having. Corrective cardiac operations yielded the resected thymus tissue. The related literature has documented a marked overlap of thymic repertoires among unrelated individuals.

The TCR sequence derives from a boy younger than two with a congenital heart defect. The material sequenced was thymocytes.

The DNA of the CDR3 is TGCGCCAGCAGCTTGGGACAGGGGGAAAGGCCCCAGCATTTT. This translates into CASSLGQGERPQHF. V is TRBV5-1 and J is TRBJ1-5; 9 bases are a match to TRBD1. Unmatched junction bases numbered 4, after V lost 0 bases and J lost 9 bases. CDR3 length: 14 amino acids. Germline V CDR1 and CDR2: SGHRS, YFSETQ.